The 22 T cell receptor beta chains in this list originate from one sample, sequenced in a study of blood T cell repertoires in COVID-19. The repertoire was sequenced with immunoSEQ multiplex PCR; TCRdb's copy has only in-frame clones and lacks some. The table has approximately 220,000 clones, 70% to 90% seen once. The source material was peripheral blood. These receptors were collected from a man between 60 and 75 years old with acute or convalescent COVID-19.

This clone has a count of ten or more. At one end the junction does not follow the germline gene, possibly because of a read error. The chain employs TRBV10-3 and TRBJ2-1, with 9 bases aligning to TRBD2. The CDR3 runs to 15 residues. Germline loops: CDR1 ENHRY, CDR2 SYGVKD. The chain's CDR3 is CAISELAGDAGEQFF. Written as DNA, the CDR3 is TGTGCCATCAGCGAGTTAGCGGGAGACGCAGGTGAGCAGTTCTTC.

The chain employs TRBV9 and TRBJ2-1; D gene uncertain. This CDR3 is built from 15 residues. Trimming pared 6 bases from V and 0 bases from J, leaving 13 bases between. Germline-derived CDR1 and CDR2 are SGDLS and YYNGEE. The CDR3 DNA reads as TGTGCCAGCACCCCTGTGGCCACCTCCTACAATGAGCAGTTCTTC. Residues: CASTPVATSYNEQFF.

The chain joins TRBV5-5 to TRBJ1-5; 8 bases line up with TRBD1. Looked up from germline, CDR1 is SGHKS and CDR2 is YYEKEE (reference sequence). This CDR3 region has 15 residues. V was pared by 4 bases and J by 6 bases, with 9 bases of the junction left unmatched. The CDR3 DNA sequence: TGTGCCAGCAGCCATAGGACAGGGAGAGGTCAGCCCCAGCATTTT. Translating it yields CASSHRTGRGQPQHF.

The chain has TRBV2 and TRBJ2-1, with 7 nucleotides matching TRBD2. The CDR3 covers 15 residues. Germline lookup yields CDR1 SNHLY and CDR2 FYNNEI. With 8 bases clipped from V and 2 bases from J, the junction kept 9 bases outside the gene matches. In nucleotides, the CDR3 is TGTGCCAGCGTATGGGGGGGGGATCCCTACAATGAGCAGTTCTTC. This sequence encodes CASVWGGDPYNEQFF. The full variable domain, rest sourced from reference TRBV2 and TRBJ2-1, is EPEVTQTPSHQVTQMGQEVILRCVPISNHLYFYWYRQILGQKVEFLVSFYNNEISEKSEIFDDQFSVERPDGSNFTLKIRSTKLEDSAMYFCASVWGGDPYNEQFFGPGTRLTVL.

This chain connects TRBV5-4 to TRBJ1-6; unclear D gene. This CDR3 has 15 amino acids. The V end lost 3 bases, the J end lost 5 bases, and 12 bases lay between the germline ends. Germline CDR1 and CDR2: SGHNT and YYREEE (reference sequence). CDR3 coding DNA: TGTGCCAGCAGCTCGAGGATAGCCAATAATTCACCCCTCCACTTT. This encodes CASSSRIANNSPLHF.

The chain uses TRBV27 and TRBJ1-1, with TRBD1 as a possible D gene (5 bases). Per the germline V gene, CDR1 is MNHEY and CDR2 is SMNVEV (reference sequence). The CDR3 spans 11 residues. Trimming pared 3 bases from V and 7 bases from J, leaving 6 bases between. This CDR3 is CASSFQGEAFF. CDR3 bases: TGTGCCAGCAGTTTTCAGGGTGAAGCTTTCTTT.

The chain joins TRBV5-4 to TRBJ2-7; 7 nucleotides line up with TRBD1. The CDR3 extends over 13 amino acids. V shed 2 bases, J shed 3 bases, and the junction held 2 bases outside the gene matches. The V gene's germline CDR1 is SGHNT and CDR2 YYREEE (reference sequence). The CDR3 DNA follows: TGTGCCAGCAGCTTTGGACAGGACTACGAGCAGTACTTC. Translated, it gives CASSFGQDYEQYF.

This clone has a handful of counts. The chain has TRBV19 and TRBJ1-5, with no clear D. This CDR3 is 12 amino acids long. V lost 3 bases and J lost 6, with 6 bases in between. Germline loops: CDR1 LNHDA, CDR2 SQIVND (reference sequence). The CDR3 spells CASSIAGQPQHF. The CDR3 nucleotides read TGTGCCAGTAGTATTGCGGGTCAGCCCCAGCATTTT. Looking up the rest from reference TRBV19 and TRBJ1-5 gives the full variable domain: DGGITQSPKYLFRKEGQNVTLSCEQNLNHDAMYWYRQDPGQGLRLIYYSQIVNDFQKGDIAEGYSVSREKKESFPLTVTSAQKNPTAFYLCASSIAGQPQHFGDGTRLSIL.

This sequence joins TRBV28 and TRBJ2-7; maybe TRBD1 (6 bases). V shed 3 bases and J shed 0 bases, with 9 bases lying between them. Germline V gives CDR1 MDHEN, CDR2 SYDVKM. This CDR3 spans 14 amino acids. The CDR3, as DNA: TGTGCCAGCAGTTTTGGGGGCCTCTCCTACGAGCAGTACTTC. Encoded protein: CASSFGGLSYEQYF. Full variable domain (remainder filled in from reference TRBV28 and TRBJ2-7): DVKVTQSSRYLVKRTGEKVFLECVQDMDHENMFWYRQDPGLGLRLIYFSYDVKMKEKGDIPEGYSVSREKKERFSLILESASTNQTSMYLCASSFGGLSYEQYFGPGTRLTVT.

A single count supports this clone. The genes are TRBV7-9 and TRBJ2-1, with D uncertain. CDR1 is SEHNR and CDR2 is FQNEAQ in the germline V gene (reference sequence). The CDR3 runs 14 residues. Trimming took off 5 bases at V and 4 bases at J, with 12 bases between the two ends. The CDR3 sequence: CASSQSTDYNEQFF. In DNA, the CDR3 is TGTGCCAGCAGCCAATCAACAGATTACAATGAGCAGTTCTTC.

The chain is built from TRBV19 and TRBJ1-3; 8 nucleotides align to TRBD1. Unmatched junction bases numbered 9, after V lost 9 bases and J lost 2 bases. Germline lookup yields CDR1 LNHDA and CDR2 SQIVND (reference sequence). The CDR3 loop spans 15 amino acids. Written as DNA, the CDR3 is TGTGCCAGCGGTTCGACAGGGGTGGCTGGAAACACCATATATTTT. Translating gives CASGSTGVAGNTIYF. The full variable domain, with the rest looked up from reference TRBV19 and TRBJ1-3, is DGGITQSPKYLFRKEGQNVTLSCEQNLNHDAMYWYRQDPGQGLRLIYYSQIVNDFQKGDIAEGYSVSREKKESFPLTVTSAQKNPTAFYLCASGSTGVAGNTIYFGEGSWLTVV.

J is TRBJ2-1 and V is TRBV7-2; 14 nucleotides match TRBD2. Trimming at V came to 5 bases and at J to 10 bases, leaving 7 bases not matched to a gene. Germline V gene lookup returns CDR1 SGHTA and CDR2 FQGNSA. The length of the CDR3 is 15 residues. This CDR3 is CASSQTGLAGVEQFF. The CDR3 DNA is TGTGCCAGCAGCCAGACGGGACTAGCGGGGGTCGAGCAGTTCTTC.

The chain couples TRBV7-3 to TRBJ2-4; 7 bases map to TRBD2. The CDR3 has 13 residues. CDR1 and CDR2 (germline): SGHTA, FQGTGA. With V trimmed by 2 bases and J by 9 bases, 4 bases remained unmatched. This CDR3 is CASSLLTGGIQYF. The CDR3, as DNA: TGTGCCAGCAGCTTATTAACGGGGGGCATTCAGTACTTC.

This chain links TRBV4-3 with TRBJ1-4; D is perhaps TRBD1 (6 bases). CDR1 and CDR2 (germline): LGHNA, YSLEER. V was shortened by 3 bases and J by 5 bases, with 16 bases between the two germline ends. This CDR3 comprises 16 residues. As DNA, the CDR3 is TGCGCCAGCAGCCAGGACCAGGGGACCTCAAATGAAAAACTGTTTTTT. Translating it yields CASSQDQGTSNEKLFF.

V usage is TRBV19 and J usage is TRBJ1-5; 8 positions agree with TRBD1. CDR3 length: 15 amino acids. Germline CDR1 reads LNHDA; CDR2 reads SQIVND (reference sequence). V was clipped by 3 bases and J by 6 bases; unmatched bases: 7. The CDR3 spells CASSMWQGAGQPQHF. The CDR3 DNA is TGTGCCAGTAGTATGTGGCAGGGGGCGGGTCAGCCCCAGCATTTT.

The chain links TRBV18 to TRBJ2-4; D might be TRBD1 (6 bases). Germline V gene data show CDR1 as KGHSH and CDR2 as LQKENI. V lost 3 bases and J 9 bases, leaving 12 bases between the germline ends. There are 13 residues in the CDR3. In DNA form, the CDR3 reads TGTGCCAGCTCACCTCTACAGGGCGGCATTCAGTACTTC. Amino acid sequence: CASSPLQGGIQYF.

The chain employs TRBV7-9 and TRBJ2-7, with 8 bases fitting TRBD2. Germline V gives CDR1 SEHNR, CDR2 FQNEAQ (reference sequence). CDR3 length equals 15 residues. With V trimmed by 6 bases and J by 3 bases, 10 bases remained unmatched. In nucleotides, the CDR3 is TGTGCCAGCAGAGCGAGCGGGGGATTCTTCTACGAGCAGTACTTC. Translated: CASRASGGFFYEQYF.

The rearrangement joins TRBV5-1 to TRBJ2-5; 10 positions agree with TRBD2. CDR1 SGHRS and CDR2 YFSETQ come from the germline V gene. The V segment lost 4 bases and the J segment 2 bases; nucleotides outside the gene matches: 5. This CDR3 comprises 15 residues. The CDR3, as DNA: TGCGCCAGCAGCCCAGCGGGGGGGCCTCAAGAGACCCAGTACTTC. Protein sequence: CASSPAGGPQETQYF.

V gene TRBV10-3 combines with J gene TRBJ1-2, with 9 bases that match TRBD1. The V segment lost 9 bases and the J segment 4 bases; nucleotides outside the gene matches: 3. Germline V lookup: CDR1 ENHRY, CDR2 SYGVKD. This CDR3 spans 12 amino acids. DNA of the CDR3: TGTGCCATGTCGGGACAGGGCTATGGCTACACCTTC. Its translation: CAMSGQGYGYTF.

The chain joins TRBV7-2 to TRBJ1-2, with 10 bases identical to TRBD1. The CDR3 is made up of 17 amino acids. The germline V gene has CDR1 SGHTA and CDR2 FQGNSA. Trimming at V came to 5 bases and at J to 1 base, leaving 10 bases not matched to a gene. The CDR3 region is CASSRGTGTGDNYGYTF. The CDR3 coding sequence is TGTGCCAGCAGCCGGGGTACCGGGACAGGGGATAACTATGGCTACACCTTC.

The V and J genes are TRBV7-2 and TRBJ2-7; possible D gene TRBD1, 7 bases. The germline CDR1 and CDR2 sequences are SGHTA and FQGNSA. Trimming pared 5 bases from V and 1 base from J, leaving 15 bases between. This CDR3 spans 15 amino acids. CDR3 region: CASSPGQRASYEQYF. In DNA form, the CDR3 reads TGTGCCAGCAGCCCGGGACAGCGGGCATCCTACGAGCAGTACTTC. Full variable domain (missing parts from reference TRBV7-2 and TRBJ2-7): GAGVSQSPSNKVTEKGKDVELRCDPISGHTALYWYRQSLGQGLEFLIYFQGNSAPDKSGLPSDRFSAERTGGSVSTLTIQRTQQEDSAVYLCASSPGQRASYEQYFGPGTRLTVT.

The chain carries TRBV5-1 and TRBJ2-7; TRBD2 is a possible D gene (6 bases). The CDR3 has 17 amino acids. Trimming took 0 bases from V and 1 from J, leaving 17 bases between them. Germline loops: CDR1 SGHRS, CDR2 YFSETQ. The CDR3 region is CASSLGRTRDLSYEQYF. CDR3 coding DNA: TGCGCCAGCAGCTTGGGACGAACCCGGGACTTATCCTACGAGCAGTACTTC.